Each of the 21 T cell receptor beta chains below was sequenced from the same sample in a study of OX40 agonist ivuxolimab in advanced cancers. The protocol was immunoSEQ multiplex PCR, while the TCRdb copy is restricted to in-frame clones and leaves out a portion. The sample yields 50,000 or so clones, approximately 88% seen once. This sample comprised CD4+ or CD8+ T cells sorted from blood, obtained in a trial of the OX40 agonist ivuxolimab. Every receptor here comes from an adult with an advanced solid tumor such as melanoma, head and neck, liver or kidney cancer.

The chain joins TRBV6-1 to TRBJ2-7; the match to TRBD2 covers 9 bases. Germline CDR1 and CDR2: MNHNS and SASEGT. This CDR3 has 15 residues. V was clipped by 2 bases and J by 3 bases; unmatched bases: 5. The CDR3, as DNA: TGTGCCAGCAGTGAACTCCTAGCGGGAAACTACGAGCAGTACTTC. Its protein is CASSELLAGNYEQYF.

This clone was detected a few times. The chain couples TRBV19 to TRBJ2-7; D uncertain. Germline V gene sequence: CDR1 LNHDA, CDR2 SQIVND (reference sequence). The germline V and J ends were trimmed by 5 bases and 1 base, with 3 bases remaining between them. This CDR3 region has 11 residues. CDR3 DNA sequence: TGTGCCAGTAGTCCATCCTACGAGCAGTACTTC. It translates to CASSPSYEQYF.

This clone was recorded a few times. The chain combines TRBV13 with TRBJ1-4, with a weak D call TRBD1 (5 bases). Germline CDR1 PRHDT, CDR2 FYEKMQ (reference sequence). CDR3 length equals 16 residues. Trimming shortened V by 5 bases and J by 7 bases, and 20 bases separated the two germline ends. CDR3 loop: CASSLRRPGAGEKLFF. For the CDR3, the DNA is TGTGCCAGCAGCCTCCGCCGTCCCGGGGCGGGTGAAAAACTGTTTTTT.

CDR3 amino acids: CASSSPPLAGNSYNEQFF. The CDR3 nucleotides read TGTGCCAGCAGTTCCCCCCCCCTAGCGGGAAATTCCTACAATGAGCAGTTCTTC. The chain recombines TRBV28 with TRBJ2-1, with 9 positions matching TRBD2. CDR3 length: 18 residues. Germline V gene lookup returns CDR1 MDHEN and CDR2 SYDVKM. The trim removed 4 bases at V and 1 base at J, leaving 11 bases unmatched.

CDR3 sequence (DNA): TGTGCCAGCAGCCCATGGGGGGCCGGGGAGCTGTTTTTT. It encodes CASSPWGAGELFF. V and J are TRBV14 and TRBJ2-2, with D possibly matching TRBD2 (6 bases). Germline V gene sequence: CDR1 SGHDN, CDR2 FVKESK. Trimming removed 4 bases from V and 6 bases from J, with 9 bases in between. This CDR3 contains 13 residues.

This clone was found once. The rearrangement uses TRBV7-8 and TRBJ2-1; D is unresolved. CDR1 is SGHVS and CDR2 is FQNEAQ in the germline V gene. The CDR3 loop spans 12 amino acids. The ends were cut back, 5 bases at V and 4 bases at J, with 6 bases in the middle. CDR3 sequence (DNA): TGTGCCAGCAGCCAGACTTACAATGAGCAGTTCTTC. Translated: CASSQTYNEQFF.

J is TRBJ2-6 and V is TRBV4-1; D unresolved. V was trimmed by 0 bases and J by 5 bases, leaving 5 bases between them. The CDR3 contains 14 residues. CDR1 is MGHRA and CDR2 is YSYEKL in the germline V gene. CDR3 DNA: TGCGCCAGCAGCCAAGAGAGTTGGGCCAACGTCCTGACTTTC. This translates into CASSQESWANVLTF.

The chain carries TRBV6-5 and TRBJ1-5, with D unclear. V was clipped by 6 bases and J by 2 bases, with 14 bases between them. In germline, CDR1 is MNHEY, CDR2 SVGAGI. The CDR3 is 15 residues long. The CDR3 loop reads CASRIKGSGNQPQHF. Written as DNA, the CDR3 is TGTGCCAGCAGAATAAAGGGTTCCGGCAATCAGCCCCAGCATTTT.

This clone was seen a single time. This chain links TRBV9 with TRBJ1-4, with TRBD1 as a possible D gene (5 bases). V lost 7 bases, J lost 7 bases, and 14 bases lay in between. This CDR3 has 13 residues. From germline, CDR1 is SGDLS and CDR2 YYNGEE. The CDR3 region has the DNA TGTGCCAGCTCAGGGAGGGGAAGTGAAAAACTGTTTTTT. Its translation: CASSGRGSEKLFF.

The CDR3 loop is CASSTTPGNTEAFF. CDR3 sequence (DNA): TGTGCCAGTAGCACGACTCCAGGGAACACTGAAGCTTTCTTT. The chain couples TRBV19 to TRBJ1-1, with no clear D. Deletions cut 6 bases from V and 1 base from J, with 12 bases between. Germline assignment: CDR1 LNHDA and CDR2 SQIVND (reference sequence). The CDR3 loop spans 14 amino acids. The variable domain in full, with the rest retrieved from reference TRBV19 and TRBJ1-1, is DGGITQSPKYLFRKEGQNVTLSCEQNLNHDAMYWYRQDPGQGLRLIYYSQIVNDFQKGDIAEGYSVSREKKESFPLTVTSAQKNPTAFYLCASSTTPGNTEAFFGQGTRLTVV.

Regarding this clone: Different DNA sequences within this sample yield the same CDR3. The CDR3 spells CSASRTDTQYF. Written as DNA, the CDR3 is TGCAGTGCTAGTCGGACAGATACGCAGTATTTT. This chain connects TRBV20-1 to TRBJ2-3; D ambiguous. The CDR3 spans 11 residues. V was cut by 3 bases and J by 3 bases, with 4 bases left in between. CDR1 and CDR2 from the germline V gene are DFQATT and SNEGSKA (reference sequence).

The CDR3 sequence is CASSASTGTLDPEQFF. The CDR3 bases are TGTGCCAGCAGCGCCTCCACCGGGACTCTAGACCCTGAGCAGTTCTTC. The chain carries TRBV9 and TRBJ2-1; tentative D call: TRBD2 (6 bases). The CDR3 runs to 16 residues. V was shortened by 3 bases and J by 9 bases, with 22 bases between the two germline ends. Germline V CDR1 and CDR2: SGDLS, YYNGEE.

This sequence joins TRBV20-1 and TRBJ2-7; D gene uncertain. V was shortened by 5 bases and J by 5 bases, with 10 bases between the two germline ends. The germline CDR1 and CDR2 sequences are DFQATT and SNEGSKA (reference sequence). This CDR3 contains 11 residues. DNA for the CDR3: TGCAGTGCTTCCAGGACCCACGAGCAGTACTTC. Translation: CSASRTHEQYF.

The chain recombines TRBV5-1 with TRBJ1-2; weak D call: TRBD1 (5 bases). V lost 5 bases and J lost 1, with 12 bases in between. There are 14 residues in the CDR3. The germline gives CDR1 SGHRS, CDR2 YFSETQ. The CDR3 here is CASSEQDLNYGYTF. CDR3 in DNA: TGCGCCAGCAGTGAACAGGACCTTAACTATGGCTACACCTTC.

The rearrangement links TRBV12-5 to TRBJ2-3; no clear D gene. V was pared by 3 bases and J by 10 bases, with 11 bases between. Germline-derived CDR1 and CDR2 are LGHNT and FRNRAP. The CDR3 extends over 12 amino acids. CDR3 nucleotide sequence: TGTGCTAGTGGTTTTTCAGACCCACCGCAGTATTTT. This codes for CASGFSDPPQYF.

The genes are TRBV19 and TRBJ2-1; D might be TRBD1 (6 bases). CDR1 is LNHDA and CDR2 is SQIVND in the germline V gene (reference sequence). The CDR3 is made up of 16 amino acids. Trimming cost V 5 bases and J 7 bases, with 21 bases left between them. This CDR3 reads CASSPTRRGKGNEQFF. CDR3 DNA: TGTGCCAGTAGTCCCACCCGAAGGGGGAAAGGTAATGAGCAGTTCTTC.

The chain is built from TRBV6-1 and TRBJ1-2; a possible D gene is TRBD1 (6 bases). V shed 8 bases and J shed 4 bases, with 20 bases lying between them. Germline values: CDR1 MNHNS, CDR2 SASEGT. The CDR3 consists of 15 residues. CDR3 sequence: CASSPEGHGSYGYTF. The CDR3 region has the DNA TGTGCCAGCTCACCGGAGGGACACGGGAGCTATGGCTACACCTTC.

At least ten counts were recorded for this clone. The chain links TRBV19 to TRBJ2-7; 7 positions match TRBD1. The CDR3 spans 15 residues. Germline V CDR1 and CDR2: LNHDA, SQIVND (reference sequence). Trimming cost V 6 bases and J 1 base; bases outside gene matches: 9. CDR3 nucleotides: TGTGCCAGTAGGCCAGGGACAGCAAATTCCTACGAGCAGTACTTC. Its translation: CASRPGTANSYEQYF.

The rearrangement joins TRBV28 to TRBJ2-3; 12 bases agree with TRBD2. The CDR3 runs to 17 residues. CDR1 and CDR2 (germline): MDHEN, SYDVKM. V dropped 2 bases and J dropped 3; count of bases not matched to a gene: 6. The CDR3 coding sequence is TGTGCCAGCAGTTTACCAAGACTAGCGGGAGAGACAGATACGCAGTATTTT. This sequence encodes CASSLPRLAGETDTQYF. The full variable domain, rest sourced from reference TRBV28 and TRBJ2-3, is DVKVTQSSRYLVKRTGEKVFLECVQDMDHENMFWYRQDPGLGLRLIYFSYDVKMKEKGDIPEGYSVSREKKERFSLILESASTNQTSMYLCASSLPRLAGETDTQYFGPGTRLTVL.

J is TRBJ2-1 and V is TRBV7-6; no clear D. CDR3 length: 11 amino acids. V lost 2 bases, J lost 6 bases, and 2 bases lay in between. Per the germline V gene, CDR1 is SGHVS and CDR2 is FNYEAQ. CDR3 amino acids: CASSLSNEQFF. In nucleotides, the CDR3 is TGTGCCAGCAGCTTATCCAATGAGCAGTTCTTC.

The genes are TRBV7-2 and TRBJ1-5, with TRBD1 matching 10 bases. J was trimmed by 4 bases and V by 5 bases; bases with no gene match: 5. CDR3 length equals 15 residues. The germline gives CDR1 SGHTA, CDR2 FQGNSA. The CDR3 region has the DNA TGTGCCAGCAGCACCCGGACAGGGGGTAATCAGCCCCAGCATTTT. It encodes CASSTRTGGNQPQHF.